This T cell receptor (beta chain) was sequenced for a study of T-cell memory formation after mild COVID-19 (dated by TCRdb to about 2021). Study-wide context: TCR sequence clusters from the two donors were largely donor specific. T-cell clones expanding and contracting after mild COVID-19 in two donors were tracked by longitudinal TCRalpha and TCRbeta repertoire sequencing. The cohort comprised two young, previously healthy adult volunteers, one female and one male.

On the study overall, not on this receptor specifically: The study covered only a couple of mild cases, and larger cohorts including severe cases with pre-infection samples were considered necessary. From day 15 to 85, contracting clones showed balanced CD4/CD8 phenotypes, whereas a second wave of clones that expanded from day 15 to 37 leaned towards CD4+. Contracting CD4+ clones turned up mainly in the CM and EM memory subsets, whereas EMRA was where CD8+ clones were enriched. Some responding clones were detected in pre-infection memory, suggesting pre-existing cross-reactive memory T cells joined the SARS-CoV-2 response. SARS-CoV-2 specificity was not confirmed for the second-wave clones peaking on day 37.

This clonotype was seen more than once but under ten times. Its antigen specificity is not known. Base-call qualities are not available, and no considerably larger clone is one nucleotide away. The sequencing machine was an Illumina NovaSeq 6000. TCRalpha and TCRbeta cDNA libraries were constructed by 5'RACE with constant-segment primers, with sample barcodes and unique molecular identifiers being introduced. Trizol reagent was used to extract RNA from every sample. Library amplification was performed in two PCR steps, and a second sample barcode and Illumina TruSeq adapters were introduced in the second step. Libraries were sequenced on an Illumina NovaSeq with 2 x 150 bp paired-end reads. On the authors' methods: Reads were demultiplexed and collapsed into UMI-guided consensus sequences with migec v1.2.7. Using mixcr v2.1.11, UMI consensuses were aligned to TRA and TRB V and J templates and then assembled into clonotypes. A clonotype was counted as expanded or contracted only if both edgeR and NoisET called the change significant, with noise models trained on biological replicates. edgeR calls used a false discovery rate-adjusted p below 0.01 and a log2 fold-change threshold of 1. As an exploratory analysis of dynamics, max-normalized trajectories of the 1000 most abundant clonotypes were examined with PCA combined with hierarchical clustering. Each responding clone was given a CD4 or CD8 phenotype based on the CD4+ and CD8+ repertoires, which had been sequenced separately. The public reads were reanalyzed by TCRdb: fastp trimming at Q25, MiXCR alignment, in-frame beta chains only. Rows merge per CDR3 protein into single entries with the most common DNA and genes. The authors' filters were not applied to this entry. The sample profile shows a few hundred thousand distinct CDR3 sequences; about 13% of them were found once. Clones ranked in the top ten supply under 25% of the sample.

PBMCs were isolated by Ficoll-Paque density gradient centrifugation. The CDR3 runs 16 amino acids, cysteine and phenylalanine included. Just CDR3 DNA is preserved here, 48 bases in frame from base 1. V and J lose 5 bases and 0 bases, and a span of 15 bases separates them. The germline V gene encodes CDR1 SGHDT and CDR2 YYEEEE. This TCR came from a man younger than 30 who had mild COVID-19 (a few samples of this study predate the infection). The sample titles of this study are shuffled in the database, so cell type and time point are left out; the donor was told from shared clones. Sample: PBMCs or a T cell subset sorted from them (not recorded which). Recombination linked TRBV5-6 to TRBJ1-3; too little of a D gene remains to name it. At the DNA level, the sequence is TGTGCCAGCAGTTATGGGTCGAGGCTCTCTGGAAACACCATATATTTT. This is translated as CASSYGSRLSGNTIYF.